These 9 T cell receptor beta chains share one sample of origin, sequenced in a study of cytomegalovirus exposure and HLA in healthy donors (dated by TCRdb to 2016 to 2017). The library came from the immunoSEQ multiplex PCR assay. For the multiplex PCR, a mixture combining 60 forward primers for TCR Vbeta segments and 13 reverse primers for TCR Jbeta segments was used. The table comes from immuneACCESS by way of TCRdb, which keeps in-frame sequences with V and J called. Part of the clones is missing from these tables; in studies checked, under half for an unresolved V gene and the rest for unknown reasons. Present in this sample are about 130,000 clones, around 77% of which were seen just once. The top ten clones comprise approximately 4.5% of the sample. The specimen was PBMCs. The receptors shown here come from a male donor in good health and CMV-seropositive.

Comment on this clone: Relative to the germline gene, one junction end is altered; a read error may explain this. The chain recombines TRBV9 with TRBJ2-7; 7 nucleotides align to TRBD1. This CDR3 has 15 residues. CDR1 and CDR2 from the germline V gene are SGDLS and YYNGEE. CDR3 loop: CASSRQGTWSSEQYF. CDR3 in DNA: TGTGCCAGCAGCAGACAGGGAACTTGGTCCTCCGAGCAGTACTTC.

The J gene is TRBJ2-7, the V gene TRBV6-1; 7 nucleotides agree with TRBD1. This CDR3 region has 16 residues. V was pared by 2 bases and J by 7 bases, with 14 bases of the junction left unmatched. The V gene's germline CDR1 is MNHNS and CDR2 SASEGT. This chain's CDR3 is CASSEILPGTGEEQYF. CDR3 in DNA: TGTGCCAGCAGTGAAATTCTCCCGGGAACAGGGGAAGAGCAGTACTTC.

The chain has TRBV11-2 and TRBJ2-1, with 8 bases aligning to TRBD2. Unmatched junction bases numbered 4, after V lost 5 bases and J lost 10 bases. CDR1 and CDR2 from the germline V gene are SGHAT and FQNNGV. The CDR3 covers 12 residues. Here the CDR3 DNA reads TGTGCCAGCAGCCGGGGGACTAGGGAGCAGTTCTTC. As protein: CASSRGTREQFF.

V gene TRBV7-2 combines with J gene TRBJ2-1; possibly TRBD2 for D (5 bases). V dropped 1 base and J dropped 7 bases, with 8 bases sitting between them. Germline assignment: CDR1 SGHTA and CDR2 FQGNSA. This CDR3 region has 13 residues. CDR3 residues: CASSLGRQNEQFF. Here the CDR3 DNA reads TGTGCCAGCAGCTTAGGGAGGCAGAATGAGCAGTTCTTC.

CDR3 sequence: CASSWGGTFPLDTQYF. The CDR3, as DNA: TGTGCCAGCAGTTGGGGCGGGACTTTCCCCCTAGATACGCAGTATTTT. The rearrangement links TRBV28 to TRBJ2-3, with a tentative D call TRBD2 (6 bases). Trimming stripped 4 bases from V and 5 bases from J, with 19 bases between. The CDR3 spans 16 residues. The germline V gene encodes CDR1 MDHEN and CDR2 SYDVKM.

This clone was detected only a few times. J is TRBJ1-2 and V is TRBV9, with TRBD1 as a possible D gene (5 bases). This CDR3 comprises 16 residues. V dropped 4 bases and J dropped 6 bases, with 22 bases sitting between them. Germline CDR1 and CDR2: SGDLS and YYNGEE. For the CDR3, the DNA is TGTGCCAGCAGCAAAAACTCCGGGGGGACTTCGGATGGCTACACCTTC. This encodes CASSKNSGGTSDGYTF.

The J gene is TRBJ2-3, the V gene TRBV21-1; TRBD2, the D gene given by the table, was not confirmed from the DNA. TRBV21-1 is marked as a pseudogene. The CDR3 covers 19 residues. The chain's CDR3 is CASSNPPEAGEGVPDTQYF. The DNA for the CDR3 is TGTGCCAGCAGCAATCCCCCTGAGGCGGGAGAAGGCGTCCCAGATACGCAGTATTTT.

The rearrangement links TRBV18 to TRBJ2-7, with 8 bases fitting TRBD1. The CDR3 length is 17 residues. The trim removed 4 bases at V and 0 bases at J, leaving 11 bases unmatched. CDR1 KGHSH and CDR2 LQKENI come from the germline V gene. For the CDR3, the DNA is TGTGCCAGCTCACGACTTCCGCGGACAGGGAGCTCCTACGAGCAGTACTTC. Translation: CASSRLPRTGSSYEQYF.

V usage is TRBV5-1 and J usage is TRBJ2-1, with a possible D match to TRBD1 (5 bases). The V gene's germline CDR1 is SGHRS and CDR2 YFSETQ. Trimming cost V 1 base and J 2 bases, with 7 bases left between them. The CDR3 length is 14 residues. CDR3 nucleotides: TGCGCCAGCAGCTTGCAGGGAACCTACAATGAGCAGTTCTTC. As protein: CASSLQGTYNEQFF.